This T cell receptor beta chain was retrieved from a study of blood T cell repertoires in COVID-19. Study overall: There were acute and convalescent COVID-19 samples, and they came from the United States, Italy and Spain. From T cells, B-cell-depleted T cells, or PBMCs came the material, which was cDNA or gDNA.

The CDR3 runs 15 residues. The V gene lost 3 bases and the J gene lost 0 bases, with 9 bases spanning the gap. The V gene's germline CDR1 is SNHLY and CDR2 FYNNEI. Patients in Seattle were enrolled during active infection, then followed longitudinally. Per the original data handling: Reference gene primer amplification yielded estimated nucleated cell counts. The assay was immunoSEQ multiplex PCR, and TCRdb's table has in-frame clones only and misses some. V and J calls and clone size are given by that table; D and trimming were obtained from the DNA. Of about 300,000 clones listed, roughly 86% were seen once; the top ten hold around 1.9%.

The sample comprised peripheral blood. This sequence originates from a woman in her twenties or thirties with COVID-19, enrolled during active disease. This chain links TRBV2 with TRBJ1-5; a possible D gene is TRBD1 (5 bases). CDR3 protein: CASSDDSPSNQPQHF. As DNA, the CDR3 is TGTGCCAGCAGTGACGACAGCCCTAGCAATCAGCCCCAGCATTTT.